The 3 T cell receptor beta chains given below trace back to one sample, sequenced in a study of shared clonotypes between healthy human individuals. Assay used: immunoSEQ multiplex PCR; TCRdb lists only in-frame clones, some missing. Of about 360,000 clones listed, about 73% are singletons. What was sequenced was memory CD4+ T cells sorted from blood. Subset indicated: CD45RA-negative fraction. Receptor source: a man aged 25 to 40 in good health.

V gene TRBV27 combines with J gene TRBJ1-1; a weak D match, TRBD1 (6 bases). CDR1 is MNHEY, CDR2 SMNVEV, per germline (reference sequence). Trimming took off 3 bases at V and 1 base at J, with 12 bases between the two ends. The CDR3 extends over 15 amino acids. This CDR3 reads CASSFGQKKNTEAFF. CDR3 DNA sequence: TGTGCCAGCAGTTTCGGACAGAAAAAGAACACTGAAGCTTTCTTT.

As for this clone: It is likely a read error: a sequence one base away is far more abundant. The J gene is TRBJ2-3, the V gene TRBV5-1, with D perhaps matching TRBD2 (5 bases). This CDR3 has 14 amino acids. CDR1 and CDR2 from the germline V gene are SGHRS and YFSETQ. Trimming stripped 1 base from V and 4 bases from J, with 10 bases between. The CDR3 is CASSLFAGSDTQYF. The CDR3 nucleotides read TGCGCCAGCAGCTTGTTTGCGGGCTCAGATACGCAGTATTTT.

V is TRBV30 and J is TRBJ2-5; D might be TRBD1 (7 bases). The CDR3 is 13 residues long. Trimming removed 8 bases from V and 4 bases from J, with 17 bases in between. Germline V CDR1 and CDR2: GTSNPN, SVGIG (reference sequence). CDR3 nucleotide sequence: TGTGCCAGAACCCAGGGGGGTGCAGAGACCCAGTACTTC. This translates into CARTQGGAETQYF.